A single sample gave rise to the 28 T cell receptor beta chains below, sequenced in a study of response to subunit inactivated influenza vaccine. Using its own MiXCR run on the RT-PCR reads, TCRdb lists one record per CDR3 protein. The top ten hold 5.5% to 7% of the sample, which has 650,000 to 800,000 distinct CDR3 sequences, over 11% seen once. Sequenced material: PBMCs from blood, taken 14 to 15 days before vaccination. The origin of the receptors is a man over 45 who received an inactivated influenza vaccine.

The rearrangement joins TRBV28 to TRBJ2-1; 11 nucleotides match TRBD2. The CDR3 has 16 residues. From germline, CDR1 is MDHEN and CDR2 SYDVKM. Trimming removed 5 bases from V and 4 bases from J; junction bases left unmatched: 7. CDR3 amino acids: CASSGTSGGPYNEQFF. The CDR3, as DNA: TGTGCCAGCAGTGGCACTAGCGGGGGTCCATACAATGAGCAGTTCTTC.

This clonotype was detected ten times or more. V usage is TRBV15 and J usage is TRBJ2-3; D unresolved. CDR3 length: 14 amino acids. Germline loops: CDR1 LNHNV, CDR2 YYDKDF (reference sequence). Trimming stripped 2 bases from V and 7 bases from J, with 13 bases between. As DNA, the CDR3 is TGTGCCACCAGCAGACCCTCGCTCGGCAATACGCAGTATTTT. Protein sequence: CATSRPSLGNTQYF.

This clonotype was observed a handful of times. This chain uses TRBV11-2 with TRBJ2-1; TRBD1 matches at 8 bases. Trimming cost V 1 base and J 3 bases; bases outside gene matches: 14. The CDR3 has 19 amino acids. Germline loops: CDR1 SGHAT, CDR2 FQNNGV. This CDR3 is CASSLVVRGPPLDYNEQFF. DNA of the CDR3: TGTGCCAGCAGCTTAGTCGTCAGGGGGCCCCCTTTGGACTACAATGAGCAGTTCTTC.

The J gene is TRBJ2-1, the V gene TRBV20-1; 8 bases are a match to TRBD2. The junction had 6 bases not matched to a gene; V was cut back by 2 bases and J by 6 bases. Germline lookup yields CDR1 DFQATT and CDR2 SNEGSKA (reference sequence). CDR3 size: 14 residues. The CDR3 DNA is TGCAGTGCTAGATCCGGGACTAGTCTCAATGAGCAGTTCTTC. Translation: CSARSGTSLNEQFF.

This chain connects TRBV4-3 to TRBJ2-5; D is perhaps TRBD2 (7 bases). V lost 0 bases to trimming and J lost 1 base, with 15 bases between them. The germline CDR1 and CDR2 sequences are LGHNA and YSLEER. The length of the CDR3 is 17 residues. CDR3 region: CASSQDLRGGLQETQYF. CDR3 in DNA: TGCGCCAGCAGCCAAGACCTAAGGGGGGGCCTCCAAGAGACCCAGTACTTC.

The V call is TRBV7-6, the J call TRBJ2-3, with 14 bases that match TRBD2. Per the germline V gene, CDR1 is SGHVS and CDR2 is FNYEAQ. This CDR3 is built from 17 residues. The trim removed 4 bases at V and 3 bases at J, leaving 6 bases unmatched. CDR3 coding DNA: TGTGCCAGCAGCTACAGACTAGCGGGGGGGCCGACAGATACGCAGTATTTT. This sequence encodes CASSYRLAGGPTDTQYF.

This clonotype turned up a few times. The chain is built from TRBV2 and TRBJ1-2; unclear D gene. V lost 4 bases and J lost 2, with 11 bases in between. Germline V gene data show CDR1 as SNHLY and CDR2 as FYNNEI. CDR3 size: 14 residues. CDR3: CASSGQSSNYGYTF. In DNA, the CDR3 is TGTGCCAGCAGTGGTCAGAGCTCAAACTATGGCTACACCTTC.

This clonotype was seen only a few times. This chain joins TRBV29-1 and TRBJ2-5; D might be TRBD1 (6 bases). Trimming removed 5 bases from V and 4 bases from J, with 14 bases in between. Looked up from germline, CDR1 is SQVTM and CDR2 is ANQGSEA. This CDR3 spans 13 amino acids. CDR3 amino acids: CSVLDRLGETQYF. The CDR3 DNA sequence: TGCAGCGTTCTGGACAGATTGGGAGAGACCCAGTACTTC.

This clonotype was observed a few times. V usage is TRBV6-2 or TRBV6-3 and J usage is TRBJ2-1; a weak D match, TRBD1 (6 bases). The CDR3 consists of 18 residues. CDR1 and CDR2 from the germline V gene are MNHEY and SVGEGT. V lost 8 bases to trimming and J lost 1 base, with 24 bases between them. The CDR3 loop reads CASFFNFGTPESYNEQFF. The CDR3 DNA reads TGTGCCAGCTTCTTCAACTTCGGGACACCCGAATCCTACAATGAGCAGTTCTTC.

The CDR3 spells CATSDGALSGRTYNEQFF. For the CDR3, the DNA is TGTGCCACCAGTGATGGGGCCCTTAGCGGGAGGACCTACAATGAGCAGTTCTTC. This chain joins TRBV24-1 and TRBJ2-1; 10 bases are a match to TRBD2. Trimming removed 3 bases from V and 2 bases from J; junction bases left unmatched: 9. In germline, CDR1 is KGHDR, CDR2 SFDVKD. The CDR3 has 18 amino acids.

This clonotype showed up just a few times. This chain connects TRBV30 to TRBJ2-7, with D unclear. The V end was cut by 4 bases, the J end by 3 bases, with 7 bases between. The V gene's germline CDR1 is GTSNPN and CDR2 SVGIG (reference sequence). This CDR3 has 11 amino acids. The CDR3 protein is CAWKRDYEQYF. As DNA, the CDR3 is TGTGCCTGGAAAAGGGACTACGAGCAGTACTTC.

This chain connects TRBV2 to TRBJ1-1; 7 positions match TRBD1. This CDR3 region has 11 residues. Per the germline V gene, CDR1 is SNHLY and CDR2 is FYNNEI. The V gene end was trimmed by 3 bases and the J gene end by 10 bases; junction bases not matched to a gene: 2. The CDR3 sequence is CASSETGTAFF. CDR3 nucleotides: TGTGCCAGCAGTGAGACAGGGACAGCTTTCTTT.

The rearrangement uses TRBV5-6 and TRBJ2-4; 7 bases are a match to TRBD1. CDR3 length equals 15 residues. With 2 bases clipped from V and 10 bases from J, the junction kept 12 bases outside the gene matches. The germline V gene has CDR1 SGHDT and CDR2 YYEEEE. CDR3: CASSFPAGGMGIQYF. The DNA for the CDR3 is TGTGCCAGCAGCTTTCCGGCAGGGGGTATGGGTATTCAGTACTTC.

This clonotype has ten or more counts. This sequence joins TRBV11-1 and TRBJ2-3; 9 bases are shared with TRBD1. V shed 2 bases and J 1 base; nucleotides not matched to a gene: 13. This CDR3 spans 19 amino acids. Germline lookup yields CDR1 SGHAT and CDR2 FQDESV (reference sequence). CDR3 coding DNA: TGTGCCAGCAGCTTAACTACCGGGACAGGGTTTTTGGGCACAGATACGCAGTATTTT. This codes for CASSLTTGTGFLGTDTQYF. The entire variable domain, with the rest obtained from reference TRBV11-1 and TRBJ2-3, is as follows: EAEVAQSPRYKITEKSQAVAFWCDPISGHATLYWYRQILGQGPELLVQFQDESVVDDSQLPKDRFSAERLKGVDSTLKIQPAELGDSAMYLCASSLTTGTGFLGTDTQYFGPGTRLTVL.

Worth noting for this clonotype: A junction boundary mismatches the germline segment, possibly from a read error. The CDR3 spells CTSSWEDPTRAQYF. The CDR3 coding sequence is TGCACCAGCAGCTGGGAGGACCCAACGCGGGCGCAGTATTTT. This chain links TRBV5-1 with TRBJ2-3; maybe TRBD2 (6 bases). CDR1 is SGHRS, CDR2 YFSETQ, per germline. The CDR3 has 14 amino acids.

This clonotype has only a few counts. The chain has TRBV5-1 and TRBJ1-6, with TRBD1 matching over 8 bases. The CDR3 spans 16 residues. V lost 4 bases to trimming and J lost 3 bases; unmatched junction nucleotides: 6. Per germline, CDR1 SGHRS and CDR2 YFSETQ. The CDR3 DNA reads as TGCGCCAGCAGCGGGGGAACAGGGGGCTATAATTCACCCCTCCACTTT. Protein sequence: CASSGGTGGYNSPLHF.

This clonotype has a handful of counts. The gene calls are TRBV29-1 and TRBJ1-3, with D hard to call. The CDR3 extends over 17 amino acids. Germline V CDR1 and CDR2: SQVTM, ANQGSEA. V was cut by 0 bases and J by 0 bases, with 15 bases left in between. DNA of the CDR3: TGCAGCGTTGAAGATTGGAAAGGGCCCGACTCTGGAAACACCATATATTTT. Translating it yields CSVEDWKGPDSGNTIYF.

This chain uses TRBV4-2 with TRBJ2-5; 12 positions match TRBD2. CDR3 size: 17 residues. The J segment lost 5 bases and the V segment lost 0 bases, leaving 7 bases of the junction unmatched. Germline lookup yields CDR1 LGHNA and CDR2 YNFKEQ. CDR3: CASSQEALAGGGETQYF. For the CDR3, the DNA is TGTGCCAGCAGCCAAGAGGCACTAGCGGGAGGAGGGGAGACCCAGTACTTC.

This clonotype was recorded many times. The CDR3 loop is CAISESGLGIDEQFF. CDR3 DNA: TGTGCCATCAGTGAGTCAGGGCTGGGTATCGATGAGCAGTTCTTC. The chain is built from TRBV10-3 and TRBJ2-1, with D hard to call. CDR3 length: 15 residues. Between the trimmed V and J ends, which lost 0 bases and 8 bases, there was a span of 14 bases. Per the germline V gene, CDR1 is ENHRY and CDR2 is SYGVKD.

This clonotype was counted a few times. The chain employs TRBV5-1 and TRBJ2-5; D is unresolved. From germline, CDR1 is SGHRS and CDR2 YFSETQ. V lost 7 bases to trimming and J lost 3 bases, with 13 bases between them. The CDR3 length is 13 residues. CDR3 region: CASSMGWEETQYF. CDR3 nucleotide sequence: TGCGCCAGCTCGATGGGGTGGGAAGAGACCCAGTACTTC.

This clonotype was counted only a few times. The rearrangement links TRBV28 to TRBJ2-7; TRBD2 matches 8 bases. V lost 5 bases to trimming and J lost 3 bases; unmatched junction nucleotides: 12. The CDR3 runs to 16 residues. CDR1 MDHEN and CDR2 SYDVKM come from the germline V gene. For the CDR3, the DNA is TGTGCCAGCAGTCCCCCGGGACTAGGAGCATACTACGAGCAGTACTTC. Its translation: CASSPPGLGAYYEQYF.

This rearrangement joins TRBV20-1 to TRBJ2-1; D is ambiguous. Trimming removed 7 bases at V and 5 bases at J, with 21 bases between. This CDR3 comprises 15 residues. Germline loops: CDR1 DFQATT, CDR2 SNEGSKA (reference sequence). The DNA for the CDR3 is TGCAGTGTCCACGAACCGGCGCAACACCACAATGAGCAGTTCTTC. Amino acid sequence: CSVHEPAQHHNEQFF.

There are a few counts of this clonotype. CDR3 amino acids: CASSPAAALYEQYF. The CDR3 DNA reads TGTGCCAGCAGCCCAGCCGCAGCACTTTACGAGCAGTACTTC. The gene calls are TRBV7-9 and TRBJ2-7; D remains unclear. Trimming stripped 5 bases from V and 4 bases from J, with 15 bases between. Germline lookup yields CDR1 SEHNR and CDR2 FQNEAQ (reference sequence). This CDR3 is built from 14 residues.

This sequence joins TRBV28 and TRBJ1-5, with TRBD1 matching 7 bases. This CDR3 contains 16 residues. Germline V lookup: CDR1 MDHEN, CDR2 SYDVKM. Trimming cost V 4 bases and J 4 bases; bases outside gene matches: 10. CDR3 DNA sequence: TGTGCCAGCAGTTCCGCGCGGACAGGCGAAAATCAGCCCCAGCATTTT. Its translation is CASSSARTGENQPQHF.

The V gene is TRBV7-9, the J gene TRBJ1-5, with D uncertain. The CDR3 runs to 16 residues. Trimming left V 4 bases short and J 7 bases short, with 20 bases between. CDR1 and CDR2 (germline): SEHNR, FQNEAQ (reference sequence). This CDR3 is CASSSFPHGEPQPQHF. Here the CDR3 DNA reads TGTGCCAGCAGCTCCTTCCCCCACGGGGAGCCCCAGCCCCAGCATTTT.

This clonotype was seen more than once but under ten times. CDR3 in DNA: TGTGCCAGCACCTTAGCGGGGGCGAACACCGGGGAGCTGTTTTTT. Protein: CASTLAGANTGELFF. V gene TRBV28 combines with J gene TRBJ2-2; 9 bases agree with TRBD2. After removal of 7 bases from V and 0 bases from J, the junction contained 3 bases not matched to a gene. CDR3 length equals 15 residues. In germline, CDR1 is MDHEN, CDR2 SYDVKM.

V is TRBV7-2 and J is TRBJ2-1, with D hard to call. This CDR3 region has 14 residues. The V gene's germline CDR1 is SGHTA and CDR2 FQGNSA. The V end lost 5 bases, the J end lost 1 base, and 9 bases lay between the germline ends. CDR3 residues: CASSGQESYNEQFF. In nucleotides, the CDR3 is TGTGCCAGCAGCGGGCAGGAATCCTACAATGAGCAGTTCTTC.

This clonotype came up many times. The chain couples TRBV28 to TRBJ2-7; 8 bases line up with TRBD1. Germline CDR1 is MDHEN and CDR2 is SYDVKM. The CDR3 covers 17 residues. V shed 5 bases, J shed 6 bases, and the junction held 18 bases outside the gene matches. CDR3 in amino acids: CASSLDRGTGAASEQYF. The DNA of the CDR3 is TGTGCCAGCAGTCTCGACAGGGGCACGGGTGCGGCTTCCGAGCAGTACTTC.